The rows below give T cell receptor beta chains drawn from one sample of a study of T-cell reconstitution after alpha-beta-depleted transplantation in children. TCRdb re-called the PCR reads with MiXCR, one entry per CDR3 protein. The data show about 340,000 distinct CDR3 sequences, 16% seen once. The sample here was PBMCs, mostly from graft donor cells, taken 360 days after TCRalphabeta/CD19-depleted stem cell transplant. These receptors originate from a male patient under 10 years old who had a stem cell transplant for acute lymphoblastic leukemia, so the T cells may come from the graft donor. CDR3s include the opening cysteine and the closing phenylalanine or tryptophan. Each record gives: J gene, V gene, D gene, clone size, CDR3 protein, CDR3 DNA. A D gene is named only where the DNA matches it firmly. Size is omitted from some rows. Given values are once, few, many or a class for expanded clones.

TRBJ2-7 TRBV6-2/TRBV6-3 NA few CASSSAGSPYEQYF TGTGCCAGCAGTTCTGCGGGAAGTCCCTACGAGCAGTACTTC
TRBJ1-6 TRBV4-2 TRBD1 few CASSQPPGQGDSPLHF TGTGCCAGCAGCCAACCGCCGGGACAGGGAGATTCACCCCTCCACTTT
TRBJ2-1 TRBV20-1 TRBD2 NA CSAGFTSGSGGEQFF TGCAGTGCTGGCTTTACTAGCGGGAGTGGAGGTGAGCAGTTCTTC
TRBJ2-1 TRBV7-2 NA few CASSETRYNEQFF TGTGCCAGCAGCGAGACTCGTTACAATGAGCAGTTCTTC
TRBJ1-1 TRBV28 TRBD1 few CASSLQGGPEAFF TGTGCCAGCAGCCTCCAGGGGGGCCCTGAAGCTTTCTTT
TRBJ2-1 TRBV4-1 NA NA CASSPSSSEQFF TGCGCCAGCAGCCCTTCAAGTAGTGAGCAGTTCTTC
TRBJ1-6 TRBV5-1 NA few CASSLGGHKISPLHF TGCGCCAGCAGCTTGGGCGGACATAAGATCTCACCCCTCCACTTT
TRBJ2-4 TRBV15 TRBD2 few CATSRDGQREDIQYF TGTGCCACCAGCAGAGATGGGCAGCGGGAAGACATTCAGTACTTC
TRBJ2-3 TRBV18 NA NA CASSPPGGRGYTDTQYF TGTGCCAGCTCACCACCGGGGGGAAGAGGTTACACAGATACGCAGTATTTT
TRBJ2-7 TRBV10-2 NA NA CASSEWVGGEQYF TGCGCCAGCAGTGAGTGGGTCGGGGGCGAGCAGTACTTC
TRBJ2-1 TRBV12-3/TRBV12-4 NA many CASSILGRLYNEQFF TGTGCCAGCAGTATCCTTGGCAGGTTATACAATGAGCAGTTCTTC
TRBJ1-4 TRBV20-1 TRBD1 few CSARRGPVNEKLFF TGCAGTGCTAGGAGGGGGCCGGTTAATGAAAAACTGTTTTTT
TRBJ2-3 TRBV3-1 NA once CACSQSPRSVPTDTQYF TGTGCCTGCAGCCAAAGCCCCCGTTCAGTACCCACAGATACGCAGTATTTT
TRBJ2-3 TRBV20-1 NA few CSARDGLLEVAVGTQYF TGCAGTGCTAGAGATGGCCTACTAGAGGTGGCTGTAGGCACGCAGTATTTT
TRBJ1-5 TRBV28 NA NA CASSFLGQNGNQPQHF TGTGCCAGCAGTTTTCTCGGACAAAACGGAAATCAGCCCCAGCATTTT
TRBJ2-1 TRBV11-2 TRBD2 NA CASSALRGTSGRYNEQFF TGTGCCAGCAGCGCCCTTAGAGGGACTAGCGGGCGATACAATGAGCAGTTCTTC
TRBJ2-3 TRBV12-3/TRBV12-4 NA many CASSPGVPDTQYF TGTGCCAGCAGTCCTGGAGTTCCAGATACGCAGTATTTT
TRBJ2-7 TRBV28 TRBD2 NA CASSSILGLGLAGGPSDYEQYF TGTGCCAGCAGTTCAATTTTGGGGTTGGGACTAGCGGGAGGGCCCTCGGACTACGAGCAGTACTTC
TRBJ2-3 TRBV28 TRBD2 few CASRPGLAGAGTDTQYF TGTGCCAGCAGACCGGGACTAGCGGGAGCCGGCACAGATACGCAGTATTTT
TRBJ2-5 TRBV6-2/TRBV6-3 NA few CASSSLNRRETQYF TGTGCCAGCAGTTCCCTCAACCGGAGGGAGACCCAGTACTTC
TRBJ2-5 TRBV29-1 NA NA CSVARVGSRETQYF TGCAGCGTTGCCAGGGTGGGATCGAGGGAGACCCAGTACTTC
TRBJ2-1 TRBV11-3 NA NA CASSFRQGINNEQFF TGTGCCAGCAGCTTTCGGCAGGGGATTAACAATGAGCAGTTCTTC
TRBJ2-1 TRBV27 TRBD2 few CASSLTSGPSSYNEQFF TGTGCCAGCAGTTTAACTAGCGGCCCAAGCTCCTACAATGAGCAGTTCTTC
TRBJ2-4 TRBV7-2 NA many CASSLEAGHIQYF TGTGCCAGCAGCTTAGAGGCAGGGCACATTCAGTACTTC
TRBJ2-7 TRBV2 NA few CASSLETKPSYEQYF TGTGCCAGCAGCCTTGAGACAAAGCCATCCTACGAGCAGTACTTC
TRBJ2-1 TRBV7-6 TRBD2 NA CASSTSGTIYNEQFF TGTGCCAGCAGCACTTCCGGGACTATCTACAATGAGCAGTTCTTC
TRBJ2-1 TRBV29-1 TRBD2 many CSVGPVSGNNEQFF TGCAGCGTTGGCCCGGTGAGCGGGAACAATGAGCAGTTCTTC
TRBJ2-1 TRBV11-2 TRBD2 NA CASSRPGTSGSGPSYNEQFF TGTGCCAGCAGCCGACCCGGGACTAGCGGGAGTGGGCCATCCTACAATGAGCAGTTCTTC
TRBJ1-6 TRBV28 TRBD1 once CASRPDRGGSPLHF TGTGCCAGCAGACCAGACAGGGGTGGTTCACCCCTCCACTTT
TRBJ2-7 TRBV15 NA NA CATSRDYGPREGYEQYF TGTGCCACCAGCAGAGATTATGGGCCCCGTGAGGGATACGAGCAGTACTTC
TRBJ2-2 TRBV11-2 NA many CASSLFLTAGELFF TGTGCCAGCAGCTTATTCCTGACGGCCGGGGAGCTGTTTTTT
TRBJ1-1 TRBV12-3/TRBV12-4 TRBD1 few CATDRVAGEAFF TGTGCCACCGACAGGGTAGCGGGTGAAGCTTTCTTT
TRBJ2-7 TRBV12-3/TRBV12-4 NA NA CASSSRSSYEQYF TGTGCCAGCAGTTCCCGGAGCTCCTACGAGCAGTACTTC
TRBJ2-1 TRBV20-1 TRBD2 many CSARDLAGGSSYNEQFF TGCAGTGCTAGAGATCTTGCCGGGGGGAGCTCCTACAATGAGCAGTTCTTC
TRBJ2-2 TRBV15 NA many CATSRGSTVIGELFF TGTGCCACCAGCAGAGGATCTACAGTTATCGGGGAGCTGTTTTTT
TRBJ2-1 TRBV4-1 NA few CASSQVAPSYNEQFF TGCGCCAGCAGCCAAGTGGCCCCTAGTTACAATGAGCAGTTCTTC
TRBJ2-7 TRBV2 NA NA CASSSPADGIYEQYF TGTGCCAGCAGTTCGCCGGCGGACGGCATCTACGAGCAGTACTTC